Shown below are 20 T cell receptor beta chains from a single sample sequenced in a study of T-cell memory formation after mild COVID-19 (dated by TCRdb to about 2021). Preparation of the library involved 5' RACE. Instrument used: Illumina NovaSeq 6000. TCRdb's own reprocessing of the public reads used fastp at Q25 and MiXCR and kept productive beta chains. Every entry covers one CDR3 protein and lists the most common genes and DNA from its rows. Here the sample has around 300,000 distinct CDR3 sequences; 7% to 10% occur a single time. Less than 25% of the sample goes to the ten largest clones. Sequencing was carried out using PBMCs or a T cell subset sorted from them (not recorded which). The receptors originated from a man younger than 35 who had mild COVID-19 (a few samples of this study predate the infection). The sample titles of this study are shuffled in the database, so cell type and time point are left out; the donor was told from shared clones.

The chain is built from TRBV6-1 and TRBJ1-6, with D perhaps matching TRBD1 (6 bases). Germline lookup yields CDR1 MNHNS and CDR2 SASEGT. V was pared by 8 bases and J by 7 bases, with 21 bases between. This CDR3 spans 16 amino acids. Written as DNA, the CDR3 is TGTGCCAGCGGCAAACCCAGGGGCGGCGAGAATTCACCCCTCCACTTT. Its translation: CASGKPRGGENSPLHF.

Points on this clonotype: Compared with germline, one end of the junction differs, possibly owing to a read error. This chain connects TRBV7-2 to TRBJ2-6; TRBD1 aligns across 7 bases. The germline CDR1 and CDR2 sequences are SGHTA and FQGNSA. The CDR3 spans 16 residues. CDR3 loop: CASTLGQLMGANVMTF. The CDR3 nucleotides read TGTGCCAGCACCCTGGGACAGCTCATGGGGGCCAACGTCATGACTTTC.

This clonotype was observed a handful of times. The chain has TRBV7-2 and TRBJ2-5; 7 positions agree with TRBD2. V was clipped by 5 bases and J by 5 bases; unmatched bases: 11. Looked up from germline, CDR1 is SGHTA and CDR2 is FQGNSA. The CDR3 extends over 15 amino acids. CDR3 in DNA: TGTGCCAGCAGCCCCGGTCGCGGGAGCGGGGAGACCCAGTACTTC. Residues: CASSPGRGSGETQYF.

The chain recombines TRBV4-1 with TRBJ1-1; tentative D call: TRBD1 (5 bases). The V end lost 2 bases, the J end lost 0 bases, and 10 bases lay between the germline ends. Germline V CDR1 and CDR2: MGHRA, YSYEKL. The CDR3 extends over 15 amino acids. CDR3 bases: TGCGCCAGCAGCCAAAAAACAGGTATGAACACTGAAGCTTTCTTT. Translating it yields CASSQKTGMNTEAFF.

The sample holds a few counts of this clonotype. V is TRBV4-1 and J is TRBJ2-5; 9 nucleotides agree with TRBD2. The CDR3 spans 16 residues. Germline CDR1 reads MGHRA; CDR2 reads YSYEKL. After removal of 1 base from V and 5 bases from J, the junction contained 8 bases not matched to a gene. In nucleotides, the CDR3 is TGCGCCAGCAGCCAAGTCAAGAGCGGGGGGTGGGAGACCCAGTACTTC. Its translation is CASSQVKSGGWETQYF.

The table lists this clonotype with many counts. This chain uses TRBV7-8 with TRBJ2-3; TRBD1 might be the D (6 bases). The CDR3 loop spans 15 amino acids. Germline loops: CDR1 SGHVS, CDR2 FQNEAQ. V lost 5 bases and J lost 1, with 13 bases in between. The CDR3 bases are TGTGCCAGCAGCCAGTCGGACAGCCGCACAGATACGCAGTATTTT. Residues: CASSQSDSRTDTQYF.

This clonotype occurred a few times. The CDR3 bases are TGTGCCAGCAGCTCCGACACGGACACTGAAGCTTTCTTT. This sequence encodes CASSSDTDTEAFF. The chain employs TRBV9 and TRBJ1-1; D unclear. Trimming left V 4 bases short and J 3 bases short, with 10 bases between. Germline V CDR1 and CDR2: SGDLS, YYNGEE. CDR3 length: 13 residues.

This clonotype occurred a few times. The CDR3 DNA is TGTGCCCACCGGGGTTTTACCGGGGAGCTGTTTTTT. Protein sequence: CAHRGFTGELFF. The rearrangement links TRBV6-2 or TRBV6-3 to TRBJ2-2; TRBD2 is a possible D gene (5 bases). Germline CDR1 and CDR2: MNHEY and SVGEGT. Trimming took 11 bases from V and 5 from J, leaving 12 bases between them. The CDR3 extends over 12 amino acids.

The chain joins TRBV27 to TRBJ2-7; 8 bases map to TRBD1. Germline CDR1 is MNHEY and CDR2 is SMNVEV (reference sequence). The J segment lost 0 bases and the V segment lost 6 bases, leaving 13 bases of the junction unmatched. CDR3 length equals 17 residues. CDR3 residues: CASSHRGGQGVSYEQYV. For the CDR3, the DNA is TGTGCCAGCAGCCACCGGGGAGGACAGGGCGTCTCCTACGAGCAGTACGTC.

This clonotype has a handful of counts. This chain links TRBV7-6 with TRBJ1-6; D not certain. This CDR3 is built from 15 residues. Per germline, CDR1 SGHVS and CDR2 FNYEAQ. V was clipped by 1 base and J by 9 bases, with 13 bases between them. CDR3 loop: CASSLVESLSSPLHF. The CDR3 region has the DNA TGTGCCAGCAGCTTAGTAGAGAGTCTTAGTTCACCCCTCCACTTT. The whole variable domain, remainder taken from reference TRBV7-6 and TRBJ1-6, is GAGVSQSPRYKVTKRGQDVALRCDPISGHVSLYWYRQALGQGPEFLTYFNYEAQQDKSGLPNDRFSAERPEGSISTLTIQRTEQRDSAMYRCASSLVESLSSPLHFGNGTRLTVT.

This clonotype appeared a few times. The chain couples TRBV20-1 to TRBJ1-2; TRBD1 agrees at 7 bases. The V gene's germline CDR1 is DFQATT and CDR2 SNEGSKA (reference sequence). The CDR3 totals 14 residues. CDR3 in amino acids: CSSRRQGVDYGYTF. In DNA form, the CDR3 reads TGCAGCTCACGAAGGCAGGGGGTCGACTATGGCTACACCTTC.

This clonotype was seen a handful of times. The chain recombines TRBV7-2 with TRBJ1-3, with D possibly matching TRBD1 (6 bases). Germline V gives CDR1 SGHTA, CDR2 FQGNSA. The CDR3 spans 15 residues. V gave up 3 bases and J gave up 0 bases, with 9 bases separating them. The CDR3 region is CASSFTGSSGNTIYF. CDR3 nucleotide sequence: TGTGCCAGCAGCTTCACAGGGAGCTCTGGAAACACCATATATTTT.

V and J are TRBV6-1 and TRBJ1-6, with D possibly being TRBD1 (5 bases). V dropped 4 bases and J dropped 1 base, with 20 bases sitting between them. Germline lookup yields CDR1 MNHNS and CDR2 SASEGT. This CDR3 is built from 19 residues. The chain's CDR3 is CASSGPAGRIRSYNSPLHF. The DNA for the CDR3 is TGTGCCAGCAGTGGACCGGCGGGGCGAATAAGATCCTATAATTCACCCCTCCACTTT.

The rearrangement uses TRBV20-1 and TRBJ2-3, with 7 bases aligning to TRBD1. J was trimmed by 2 bases and V by 3 bases; bases with no gene match: 11. The CDR3 covers 16 residues. In germline, CDR1 is DFQATT, CDR2 SNEGSKA (reference sequence). As DNA, the CDR3 is TGCAGTGCTAGCAATTGGAGACAGGGAGTCACAGATACGCAGTATTTT. It encodes CSASNWRQGVTDTQYF.

This clonotype was recorded at least ten times. The chain has TRBV11-2 and TRBJ2-1, with TRBD1 matching 7 bases. This CDR3 has 13 amino acids. Germline lookup yields CDR1 SGHAT and CDR2 FQNNGV. V lost 3 bases and J lost 7; bases outside the gene matches: 3. The CDR3 DNA follows: TGTGCCAGCAGCTTGGGACAGAGAAATGAGCAGTTCTTC. This sequence encodes CASSLGQRNEQFF.

The J gene is TRBJ2-3, the V gene TRBV5-1, with D possibly being TRBD1 (6 bases). Germline lookup yields CDR1 SGHRS and CDR2 YFSETQ. Between the trimmed V and J ends, which lost 4 bases and 0 bases, there was a span of 12 bases. The CDR3 spans 15 residues. In DNA form, the CDR3 reads TGCGCCAGCAGCCGACAGGTTACTAGCACAGATACGCAGTATTTT. Encoded protein: CASSRQVTSTDTQYF.

The chain couples TRBV19 to TRBJ1-2; TRBD1 matches at 8 bases. Germline V gene sequence: CDR1 LNHDA, CDR2 SQIVND (reference sequence). The CDR3 length is 12 residues. Trimming at V came to 7 bases and at J to 8 bases, leaving 6 bases not matched to a gene. The CDR3: CASKDRVLGYTF. In nucleotides, the CDR3 is TGTGCCAGTAAGGACAGGGTGCTGGGCTACACCTTC.

The sample holds many counts of this clonotype. V is TRBV6-6 and J is TRBJ1-2; possible D gene TRBD1, 6 bases. Trimming left V 5 bases short and J 8 bases short, with 21 bases between. Germline-derived CDR1 and CDR2 are MNHNY and SVGAGI (reference sequence). This CDR3 comprises 15 residues. DNA for the CDR3: TGTGCCAGCAGTGCGCAGTCTGGGGGGCTGAGGGGCTACACCTTC. Amino acids: CASSAQSGGLRGYTF.

This clonotype was observed at least ten times. The rearrangement joins TRBV3-1 to TRBJ1-1; D remains ambiguous. The CDR3 has 12 residues. Per germline, CDR1 LGHDT and CDR2 YNNKEL (reference sequence). Trimming removed 1 base at V and 5 bases at J, with 5 bases between. CDR3 DNA sequence: TGTGCCAGCAGCCAAGGGGAGACTGAAGCTTTCTTT. Protein product: CASSQGETEAFF.

V usage is TRBV20-1 and J usage is TRBJ1-2; 12 nucleotides agree with TRBD1. The CDR3 consists of 16 residues. V shed 3 bases and J 0 bases; nucleotides not matched to a gene: 5. Germline V gene lookup returns CDR1 DFQATT and CDR2 SNEGSKA (reference sequence). CDR3 nucleotide sequence: TGCAGTGCTAGGGGGACAGGGGGCAGAGCTAACTATGGCTACACCTTC. It codes for CSARGTGGRANYGYTF.